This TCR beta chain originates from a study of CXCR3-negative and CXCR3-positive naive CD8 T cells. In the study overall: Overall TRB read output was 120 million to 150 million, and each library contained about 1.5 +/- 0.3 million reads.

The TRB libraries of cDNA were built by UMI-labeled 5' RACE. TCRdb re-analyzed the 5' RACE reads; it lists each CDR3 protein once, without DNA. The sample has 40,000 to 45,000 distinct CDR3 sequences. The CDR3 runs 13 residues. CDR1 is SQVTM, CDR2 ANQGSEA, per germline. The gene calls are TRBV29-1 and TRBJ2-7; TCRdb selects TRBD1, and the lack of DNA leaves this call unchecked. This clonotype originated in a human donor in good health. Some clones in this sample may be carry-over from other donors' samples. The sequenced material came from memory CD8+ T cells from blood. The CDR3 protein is CSVGDSSSYEQYF.